A single sample gave rise to the 10 T cell receptor beta chains below, sequenced in a study of siplizumab effects on memory and regulatory T cells. Only in-frame clones appear in the TCRdb table, and some are missing; sequencing was by immunoSEQ multiplex PCR. The sample lists roughly 68,000 clones; roughly 85% were seen once. Sequenced sample: memory CD4+ T cells sorted from blood. The receptor source for this set is a human donor in good health.

The rearrangement links TRBV5-5 to TRBJ2-1, with 15 positions matching TRBD2. Germline V lookup: CDR1 SGHKS, CDR2 YYEKEE (reference sequence). The CDR3 spans 19 residues. The J segment lost 4 bases and the V segment lost 4 bases, leaving 12 bases of the junction unmatched. The CDR3 region is CASSRQPGLAGGEYNEQFF. The CDR3 nucleotides read TGTGCCAGCAGCCGACAGCCGGGACTAGCGGGAGGCGAATACAATGAGCAGTTCTTC.

V usage is TRBV6-6 and J usage is TRBJ1-1, with 7 bases that match TRBD1. Unmatched junction bases numbered 6, after V lost 5 bases and J lost 3 bases. CDR1 and CDR2 from the germline V gene are MNHNY and SVGAGI (reference sequence). The CDR3 covers 14 residues. The CDR3 DNA follows: TGTGCCAGCAGTCCCCAGGGGGGGTACACTGAAGCTTTCTTT. Its protein product is CASSPQGGYTEAFF.

The V gene is TRBV6-5, the J gene TRBJ2-7, with a tentative D call TRBD2 (6 bases). CDR1 and CDR2 (germline): MNHEY, SVGAGI. The CDR3 runs 16 residues. Trimming stripped 0 bases from V and 0 bases from J, with 12 bases between. The CDR3 bases are TGTGCCAGCAGTTACTCGAATAGCGGAGGCTCCTACGAGCAGTACTTC. Protein: CASSYSNSGGSYEQYF.

The chain combines TRBV5-1 with TRBJ1-4; D is perhaps TRBD1 (6 bases). The V and J ends lost 4 bases and 4 bases respectively, with 11 bases between them. The CDR3 is 14 amino acids. The V gene's germline CDR1 is SGHRS and CDR2 YFSETQ. The CDR3 nucleotides are TGCGCCAGCAGCCGGGACACTCTTAATGAAAAACTGTTTTTT. It encodes CASSRDTLNEKLFF. The whole variable domain, remainder taken from reference TRBV5-1 and TRBJ1-4, is KAGVTQTPRYLIKTRGQQVTLSCSPISGHRSVSWYQQTPGQGLQFLFEYFSETQRNKGNFPGRFSGRQFSNSRSEMNVSTLELGDSALYLCASSRDTLNEKLFFGSGTQLSVL.

The chain links TRBV6-5 to TRBJ1-6; tentative D call: TRBD1 (5 bases). Between the trimmed V and J ends, which lost 6 bases and 7 bases, there was a span of 10 bases. CDR1 and CDR2 (germline): MNHEY, SVGAGI. CDR3 length: 13 residues. The DNA of the CDR3 is TGTGCCAGCAGGCGGGACGGAAATTCACCCCTCCACTTT. Residues: CASRRDGNSPLHF.

This clone appeared a single time. This chain connects TRBV11-2 to TRBJ1-1; D might be TRBD1 (6 bases). The V gene's germline CDR1 is SGHAT and CDR2 FQNNGV. Trimming took 3 bases from V and 1 from J, leaving 12 bases between them. CDR3 size: 15 residues. CDR3: CASSLGDRKNTEAFF. DNA for the CDR3: TGTGCCAGCAGCTTGGGAGACAGGAAGAACACTGAAGCTTTCTTT.

The chain combines TRBV5-1 with TRBJ1-4, with D tentatively TRBD1 (6 bases). Trimming left V 3 bases short and J 4 bases short, with 25 bases between. Germline V gene sequence: CDR1 SGHRS, CDR2 YFSETQ. The CDR3 is 19 amino acids. This chain's CDR3 is CASSSTGWGAGPNNEKLFF. Here the CDR3 DNA reads TGCGCCAGCAGCTCCACGGGATGGGGGGCTGGGCCAAATAATGAAAAACTGTTTTTT. Together with reference TRBV5-1 and TRBJ1-4, the CDR3 gives the full variable domain: KAGVTQTPRYLIKTRGQQVTLSCSPISGHRSVSWYQQTPGQGLQFLFEYFSETQRNKGNFPGRFSGRQFSNSRSEMNVSTLELGDSALYLCASSSTGWGAGPNNEKLFFGSGTQLSVL.

The CDR3: CASSPPGASNEQFF. The CDR3 nucleotides read TGTGCCAGCTCACCACCGGGGGCTAGCAATGAGCAGTTCTTC. The V and J genes are TRBV18 and TRBJ2-1, with D maybe TRBD1 (6 bases). CDR3 length: 14 amino acids. V was trimmed by 0 bases and J by 6 bases, leaving 9 bases between them. CDR1 and CDR2 (germline): KGHSH, LQKENI.

J is TRBJ2-4 and V is TRBV7-8; D gene uncertain. Germline V gene lookup returns CDR1 SGHVS and CDR2 FQNEAQ. V was shortened by 5 bases and J by 3 bases, with 11 bases between the two germline ends. This CDR3 spans 14 amino acids. The CDR3 sequence: CASSQDGYKNIQYF. The DNA for the CDR3 is TGTGCCAGCAGCCAGGACGGATACAAAAACATTCAGTACTTC. Based on the CDR3 plus reference TRBV7-8 and TRBJ2-4, the full variable domain is GAGVSQSPRYKVAKRGQDVALRCDPISGHVSLFWYQQALGQGPEFLTYFQNEAQLDKSGLPSDRFFAERPEGSVSTLKIQRTQQEDSAVYLCASSQDGYKNIQYFGAGTRLSVL.

A few counts support this clone. This chain uses TRBV20-1 with TRBJ2-7; D is uncertain. This CDR3 spans 11 amino acids. The V end was cut by 5 bases, the J end by 4 bases, with 9 bases between. CDR1 is DFQATT and CDR2 is SNEGSKA in the germline V gene (reference sequence). The CDR3 bases are TGCAGTGCTGCTTTGGGGTACGAGCAGTACTTC. It is translated as CSAALGYEQYF.